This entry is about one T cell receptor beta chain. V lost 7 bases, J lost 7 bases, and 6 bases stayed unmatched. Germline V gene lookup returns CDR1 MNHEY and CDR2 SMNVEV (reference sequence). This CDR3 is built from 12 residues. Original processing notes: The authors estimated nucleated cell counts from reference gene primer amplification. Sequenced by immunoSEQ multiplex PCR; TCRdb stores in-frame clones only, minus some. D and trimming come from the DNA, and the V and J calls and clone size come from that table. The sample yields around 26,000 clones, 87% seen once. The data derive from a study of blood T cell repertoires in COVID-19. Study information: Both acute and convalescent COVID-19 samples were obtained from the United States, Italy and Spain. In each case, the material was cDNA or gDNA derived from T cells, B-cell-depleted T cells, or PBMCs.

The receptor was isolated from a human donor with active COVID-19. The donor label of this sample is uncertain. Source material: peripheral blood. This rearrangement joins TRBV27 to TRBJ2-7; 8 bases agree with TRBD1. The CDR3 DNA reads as TGTGCCAGCAAGCAGGGGGCGGGAGAGCAGTACTTC. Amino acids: CASKQGAGEQYF.